Listed here are 14 T cell receptor beta chains from one sample, sequenced in a study of a mutant IDH1 vaccine in newly diagnosed glioma. This sample's time point: week 35, safety follow-up. Each dose of the vaccine consisted of 300 ug of mutant IDH1 20-mer peptide, with topical imiquimod. No antigen has been identified for these receptors. Sequencing was performed with immunoSEQ multiplex PCR; in TCRdb, only in-frame clones are kept and a portion is missing. The sample includes 53,000 or so clones, more than 65% of them seen just once. Material: PBMCs, obtained from a glioma patient whose treatment included an IDH1 peptide vaccine. Receptors were obtained from a man aged 40-55 years with glioma.

CDR3 loop: CASGPRVDTQYF. CDR3 DNA: TGTGCTAGTGGTCCGAGGGTAGATACGCAGTATTTT. The J gene is TRBJ2-3, the V gene TRBV12-5, with D possibly TRBD2 on 5 matching bases. Trimming took off 5 bases at V and 5 bases at J, with 8 bases between the two ends. Germline V gene sequence: CDR1 LGHNT, CDR2 FRNRAP. The CDR3 sequence is 12 residues long.

The CDR3 sequence: CASSQVETGNQPQHF. The DNA for the CDR3 is TGCGCCAGCAGCCAAGTCGAGACAGGAAATCAGCCCCAGCATTTT. The chain uses TRBV4-1 and TRBJ1-5; D is possibly TRBD1 (6 bases). CDR1 and CDR2 (germline): MGHRA, YSYEKL. V lost 1 base to trimming and J lost 4 bases, with 11 bases between them. The CDR3 contains 15 residues.

This rearrangement joins TRBV19 to TRBJ1-1; tentative D call: TRBD1 (6 bases). In germline, CDR1 is LNHDA, CDR2 SQIVND (reference sequence). V lost 8 bases to trimming and J lost 0 bases, with 16 bases between them. This CDR3 contains 15 residues. The CDR3 sequence is CASRQEVAMNTEAFF. CDR3 nucleotides: TGTGCCAGTCGACAGGAGGTCGCAATGAACACTGAAGCTTTCTTT.

V and J are TRBV6-6 and TRBJ1-6; tentatively, D is TRBD1 (6 bases). Trimming took 3 bases from V and 4 from J, leaving 13 bases between them. The CDR3 runs to 16 residues. Germline CDR1 MNHNY, CDR2 SVGAGI (reference sequence). This CDR3 reads CASSYGVQGYNSPLHF. CDR3 DNA: TGTGCCAGCAGTTATGGGGTGCAGGGGTATAATTCACCCCTCCACTTT.

The chain has TRBV4-1 and TRBJ2-2, with D perhaps matching TRBD1 or TRBD2 (6 bases each). CDR3 size: 17 residues. CDR1 and CDR2 from the germline V gene are MGHRA and YSYEKL. V shed 1 base and J shed 2 bases, with 14 bases lying between them. The CDR3 reads CASSQARGRGNTGELFF. CDR3 in DNA: TGCGCCAGCAGCCAAGCCCGGGGGCGGGGAAACACCGGGGAGCTGTTTTTT.

This chain joins TRBV10-3 and TRBJ2-3; 8 bases fit TRBD1. Germline CDR1 reads ENHRY; CDR2 reads SYGVKD. The CDR3 is made up of 15 amino acids. With 5 bases clipped from V and 2 bases from J, the junction kept 6 bases outside the gene matches. The CDR3 region is CAISLTGDNTDTQYF. In DNA form, the CDR3 reads TGTGCCATCAGTCTGACAGGGGACAACACAGATACGCAGTATTTT.

This clone was detected once. The chain carries TRBV7-9 and TRBJ2-7; the match to TRBD1 covers 7 bases. V lost 0 bases and J lost 3; bases outside the gene matches: 5. Germline CDR1 is SEHNR and CDR2 is FQNEAQ (reference sequence). The CDR3 sequence is 15 residues long. CDR3 sequence (DNA): TGTGCCAGCAGCTTAGCTCGGGGACAGCGCTACGAGCAGTACTTC. This encodes CASSLARGQRYEQYF.

This chain connects TRBV2 to TRBJ2-2; 8 bases align to TRBD2. V lost 7 bases to trimming and J lost 6 bases; unmatched junction nucleotides: 7. Germline V gene lookup returns CDR1 SNHLY and CDR2 FYNNEI. The CDR3 sequence is 14 residues long. In DNA, the CDR3 is TGTGCCAGCAACGGGGGGGCCGCGGCCGGGGAGCTGTTTTTT. Its protein is CASNGGAAAGELFF.

The chain uses TRBV5-6 and TRBJ1-1; unclear D gene. V lost 2 bases and J 1 base, leaving 12 bases between the germline ends. The CDR3 is 15 residues long. Germline V CDR1 and CDR2: SGHDT, YYEEEE. The CDR3: CASSFGPRQNTEAFF. The CDR3 DNA reads TGTGCCAGCAGCTTTGGACCGAGGCAGAACACTGAAGCTTTCTTT.

The J gene is TRBJ2-7, the V gene TRBV6-5, with unresolved D. Trimming stripped 1 base from V and 2 bases from J, with 6 bases between. The CDR3 totals 13 residues. Germline V gene data show CDR1 as MNHEY and CDR2 as SVGAGI. The CDR3 bases are TGTGCCAGCAGTTACTACACCACCTACGAGCAGTACTTC. Amino acids: CASSYYTTYEQYF.

The chain links TRBV6-1 to TRBJ2-7, with D possibly being TRBD1 or TRBD2 (5 bases each). The germline V and J ends were trimmed by 1 base and 2 bases, with 12 bases remaining between them. This CDR3 has 15 amino acids. Germline CDR1 MNHNS, CDR2 SASEGT. CDR3 in DNA: TGTGCCAGCAGTGAAGGGCTTGGGGGTACCTACGAGCAGTACTTC. Translating gives CASSEGLGGTYEQYF.

The chain uses TRBV2 and TRBJ2-1, with 7 positions matching TRBD2. V lost 6 bases to trimming and J lost 5 bases; unmatched junction nucleotides: 13. Per the germline V gene, CDR1 is SNHLY and CDR2 is FYNNEI. CDR3 length: 16 residues. For the CDR3, the DNA is TGTGCCAGCAGACCTCAACCGGGACTACTCGACAATGAGCAGTTCTTC. Its translation is CASRPQPGLLDNEQFF.

The gene calls are TRBV29-1 and TRBJ1-6; D is uncertain. This CDR3 has 13 residues. CDR1 and CDR2 (germline): SQVTM, ANQGSEA. V was shortened by 6 bases and J by 9 bases, with 15 bases between the two germline ends. The CDR3 DNA sequence: TGCAGCGTCTTGGACCGAGATCGTTCACCCCTCCACTTT. Residues: CSVLDRDRSPLHF.

The J gene is TRBJ1-1, the V gene TRBV29-1, with 8 nucleotides matching TRBD1. After removal of 4 bases from V and 9 bases from J, the junction contained 7 bases not matched to a gene. Germline lookup yields CDR1 SQVTM and CDR2 ANQGSEA. The CDR3 extends over 12 amino acids. CDR3 sequence reads: CSVVRTGSQAFF. The CDR3 nucleotides are TGCAGCGTTGTTCGGACAGGGTCCCAAGCTTTCTTT.